The 32 T cell receptor beta chains in this list originate from one sample, sequenced in a study of shared clonotypes between healthy human individuals. Naive CD8 isolation took CD45RO-negative cells positively selected for CCR7 and excluded terminally differentiated effector memory CD45RA+ cells. Profiled with immunoSEQ multiplex PCR; TCRdb holds only in-frame clones, not every one. Of under 2,000,000 clones in the sample, about 95% are singletons; the top ten hold roughly 1%. Specimen: naive CD8+ T cells sorted from blood. The receptor source for this set is a man aged 18 to 29 in good health.

The J gene is TRBJ2-1, the V gene TRBV4-3, with 11 bases that match TRBD2. The junction had 15 bases not matched to a gene; V was cut back by 4 bases and J by 7 bases. The CDR3 length is 18 residues. Germline values: CDR1 LGHNA, CDR2 YSLEER. The CDR3 sequence: CASSPELAGGTFWNEQFF. The CDR3 DNA reads TGCGCCAGCAGCCCCGAGCTAGCGGGAGGAACTTTTTGGAATGAGCAGTTCTTC.

The chain links TRBV6-1 to TRBJ2-2, with 9 bases lining up with TRBD1. The CDR3 loop spans 15 amino acids. Trimming removed 5 bases from V and 7 bases from J; junction bases left unmatched: 8. Germline assignment: CDR1 MNHNS and CDR2 SASEGT. CDR3: CASSSTGGKSGELFF. CDR3 DNA: TGTGCCAGCAGTTCGACAGGGGGAAAGAGCGGGGAGCTGTTTTTT.

The chain uses TRBV2 and TRBJ2-7; TRBD2 aligns across 13 bases. CDR1 is SNHLY, CDR2 FYNNEI, per germline. J lost 1 base, V lost 6 bases, and 9 bases had no gene match. This CDR3 region has 17 residues. CDR3 sequence: CASSRTTGLAGSYEQYF. DNA for the CDR3: TGTGCCAGCAGCCGTACAACGGGACTAGCGGGGTCCTACGAGCAGTACTTC.

V usage is TRBV28 and J usage is TRBJ1-4, with D possibly TRBD1 on 6 matching bases. V gave up 2 bases and J gave up 7 bases, with 14 bases separating them. Germline CDR1 reads MDHEN; CDR2 reads SYDVKM. The CDR3 is 15 amino acids. CDR3 loop: CASSLPEGGAEKLFF. The CDR3 nucleotides are TGTGCCAGCAGTTTACCAGAGGGGGGGGCTGAAAAACTGTTTTTT.

The genes are TRBV6-5 and TRBJ1-3, with TRBD1 matching 9 bases. V lost 8 bases to trimming and J lost 0 bases; unmatched junction nucleotides: 5. This CDR3 spans 15 amino acids. Germline V gene lookup returns CDR1 MNHEY and CDR2 SVGAGI. This CDR3 is CASSTGGVSGNTIYF. The CDR3 nucleotides read TGTGCCAGCTCGACAGGGGGGGTCTCTGGAAACACCATATATTTT.

CDR3 sequence (DNA): TGTGCCAGCAGATACCCCCAGACAGCGGATAACTATGGCTACACCTTC. This encodes CASRYPQTADNYGYTF. The V gene is TRBV7-9, the J gene TRBJ1-2; D is perhaps TRBD1 (5 bases). Germline-derived CDR1 and CDR2 are SEHNR and FQNEAQ (reference sequence). Trimming left V 6 bases short and J 1 base short, with 18 bases between. The CDR3 consists of 16 residues.

In its sample, this clone was seen once. The chain employs TRBV9 and TRBJ1-3; TRBD1 is a possible D gene (5 bases). With 4 bases removed from V and 0 bases from J, the gap between germline ends came to 20 bases. CDR3 length: 18 amino acids. Germline values: CDR1 SGDLS, CDR2 YYNGEE. The CDR3 reads CASSTAPHDSHSGNTIYF. The CDR3 nucleotides read TGTGCCAGCAGCACCGCCCCCCATGACAGTCACTCTGGAAACACCATATATTTT.

In its sample, this clone was seen once. V gene TRBV5-4 combines with J gene TRBJ1-1; no definite D call. The V gene lost 4 bases and the J gene lost 3 bases, with 13 bases spanning the gap. The CDR3 has 14 residues. Germline V gene data show CDR1 as SGHNT and CDR2 as YYREEE (reference sequence). This CDR3 is CASSRLGDHTEAFF. For the CDR3, the DNA is TGTGCCAGCAGCCGATTAGGAGATCACACTGAAGCTTTCTTT.

V and J are TRBV4-1 and TRBJ2-5; no firm D call. Germline lookup yields CDR1 MGHRA and CDR2 YSYEKL. Trimming took 0 bases from V and 1 from J, leaving 6 bases between them. This CDR3 comprises 14 residues. CDR3 in amino acids: CASSQESSQETQYF. CDR3 DNA: TGCGCCAGCAGCCAAGAATCCAGCCAAGAGACCCAGTACTTC.

The chain uses TRBV7-9 and TRBJ2-2; 8 nucleotides align to TRBD1. Germline-derived CDR1 and CDR2 are SEHNR and FQNEAQ (reference sequence). The CDR3 sequence is 14 residues long. The ends lost 7 bases at V and 4 bases at J; junction bases unmatched: 5. Here the CDR3 reads CASTGQGPTGELFF. The CDR3 DNA follows: TGTGCCAGCACTGGACAGGGACCCACCGGGGAGCTGTTTTTT.

The gene calls are TRBV2 and TRBJ2-4, with 7 positions matching TRBD2. This CDR3 has 16 amino acids. The V gene end was trimmed by 0 bases and the J gene end by 6 bases; junction bases not matched to a gene: 8. Germline values: CDR1 SNHLY, CDR2 FYNNEI. In DNA form, the CDR3 reads TGTGCCAGCAGTGAAGCGGGGGAGGGGAGGGGAAACATTCAGTACTTC. This translates into CASSEAGEGRGNIQYF. The whole variable domain, filled in from reference TRBV2 and TRBJ2-4, reads EPEVTQTPSHQVTQMGQEVILRCVPISNHLYFYWYRQILGQKVEFLVSFYNNEISEKSEIFDDQFSVERPDGSNFTLKIRSTKLEDSAMYFCASSEAGEGRGNIQYFGAGTRLSVL.

The chain recombines TRBV14 with TRBJ2-1; D is possibly TRBD2 (6 bases). V shed 4 bases and J shed 2 bases, with 12 bases lying between them. Per germline, CDR1 SGHDN and CDR2 FVKESK. This CDR3 comprises 15 residues. The CDR3 is CASSPQGGTYNEQFF. The CDR3 bases are TGTGCCAGCAGCCCCCAGGGAGGAACCTACAATGAGCAGTTCTTC.

Points on this clone: Distinct nucleotide sequences in the sample also encode this CDR3. The gene calls are TRBV9 and TRBJ1-1; no definite D call. From germline, CDR1 is SGDLS and CDR2 YYNGEE. CDR3 length: 15 residues. Trimming removed 0 bases at V and 0 bases at J, with 9 bases between. The CDR3 loop reads CASSVEGRMNTEAFF. The CDR3 nucleotides read TGTGCCAGCAGCGTAGAGGGTCGGATGAACACTGAAGCTTTCTTT. The complete variable domain, with remaining parts taken from reference TRBV9 and TRBJ1-1, reads DSGVTQTPKHLITATGQRVTLRCSPRSGDLSVYWYQQSLDQGLQFLIQYYNGEERAKGNILERFSAQQFPDLHSELNLSSLELGDSALYFCASSVEGRMNTEAFFGQGTRLTVV.

V usage is TRBV27 and J usage is TRBJ2-7, with 7 bases lining up with TRBD2. This CDR3 spans 14 amino acids. With V trimmed by 9 bases and J by 7 bases, 15 bases remained unmatched. Germline V gives CDR1 MNHEY, CDR2 SMNVEV (reference sequence). The CDR3 sequence: CASSTGGTLGEQYF. The CDR3 nucleotides are TGTGCCAGTAGCACGGGGGGAACCCTCGGAGAGCAGTACTTC.

Turning to this clone: The sample holds other DNA sequences that translate to the same CDR3. The chain is built from TRBV7-9 and TRBJ2-7; D not resolved. The CDR3 is made up of 13 amino acids. CDR1 is SEHNR and CDR2 is FQNEAQ in the germline V gene (reference sequence). V was cut by 4 bases and J by 0 bases, with 7 bases left in between. CDR3 protein: CASSSPSSYEQYF. As DNA, the CDR3 is TGTGCCAGCAGCTCGCCAAGCTCCTACGAGCAGTACTTC.

This CDR3 reads CASSPLGTGVGEQFF. Written as DNA, the CDR3 is TGTGCCAGCAGTCCTCTAGGGACAGGGGTTGGTGAGCAGTTCTTC. This chain connects TRBV6-5 to TRBJ2-1, with 10 bases that match TRBD1. Germline values: CDR1 MNHEY, CDR2 SVGAGI. This CDR3 region has 15 residues. Trimming took 5 bases from V and 9 from J; bases not matched to a gene: 10.

As for this clone: A read error may produce the germline difference seen at one junction end. J is TRBJ1-1 and V is TRBV10-1; D is possibly TRBD1 (6 bases). The CDR3 is 15 amino acids. Germline lookup yields CDR1 WNHNN and CDR2 SYGVQD (reference sequence). CDR3 residues: CASSHRDTLNPEAFF. The DNA for the CDR3 is TGCGCCAGCAGCCATCGGGACACTTTGAACCCTGAAGCTTTCTTT.

The chain has TRBV6-5 and TRBJ2-7, with D possibly called TRBD1 or TRBD2 (6 bases each). The CDR3 runs 16 residues. Trimming stripped 4 bases from V and 4 bases from J, with 20 bases between. Germline V gene data show CDR1 as MNHEY and CDR2 as SVGAGI. Written as DNA, the CDR3 is TGTGCCAGCAGTTTATATGGGGGGCTGACGGCTTACGAGCAGTACTTC. This encodes CASSLYGGLTAYEQYF.

This sequence joins TRBV28 and TRBJ1-1; 10 nucleotides align to TRBD1. The CDR3 has 15 amino acids. From germline, CDR1 is MDHEN and CDR2 SYDVKM. With V trimmed by 4 bases and J by 0 bases, 2 bases remained unmatched. The CDR3 here is CASSYDRGLNTEAFF. For the CDR3, the DNA is TGTGCCAGCAGTTATGACAGGGGGCTGAACACTGAAGCTTTCTTT.

This chain joins TRBV7-9 and TRBJ2-5; D may be TRBD1 or TRBD2 (5 bases each). Between the trimmed V and J ends, which lost 5 bases and 4 bases, there was a span of 20 bases. In germline, CDR1 is SEHNR, CDR2 FQNEAQ (reference sequence). CDR3 length: 16 residues. The CDR3 nucleotides are TGTGCCAGCAGCCCTCCCGACAGACTGGCGGGAGAGACCCAGTACTTC. Translated: CASSPPDRLAGETQYF.

This sequence joins TRBV7-9 and TRBJ1-1, with D possibly TRBD1 on 5 matching bases. Trimming removed 6 bases at V and 7 bases at J, with 12 bases between. This CDR3 spans 12 amino acids. Germline V gene lookup returns CDR1 SEHNR and CDR2 FQNEAQ (reference sequence). The CDR3 loop reads CASSPGGDEAFF. Here the CDR3 DNA reads TGTGCCAGCAGTCCCGGGGGGGATGAAGCTTTCTTT.

The chain employs TRBV29-1 and TRBJ2-7, with D perhaps TRBD1 (6 bases). CDR1 is SQVTM and CDR2 is ANQGSEA in the germline V gene. V was clipped by 7 bases and J by 3 bases, with 22 bases between them. The CDR3 length is 15 residues. In DNA form, the CDR3 reads TGCAGCGCACTCTTACAGGGTAGAGGGAACTACGAGCAGTACTTC. Translated, it gives CSALLQGRGNYEQYF.

V and J are TRBV14 and TRBJ1-2; 8 bases are shared with TRBD1. V lost 3 bases and J lost 4; bases outside the gene matches: 10. Germline V CDR1 and CDR2: SGHDN, FVKESK. This CDR3 is 16 amino acids long. The CDR3 protein is CASSQMGTGAGYGYTF. In DNA, the CDR3 is TGTGCCAGCAGCCAGATGGGGACAGGCGCCGGCTATGGCTACACCTTC.

This chain links TRBV25-1 with TRBJ1-2; perhaps TRBD1 as D (6 bases). Germline values: CDR1 MGHDK, CDR2 SYGVNS. V lost 4 bases to trimming and J lost 5 bases, with 17 bases between them. CDR3 length equals 15 residues. CDR3 DNA: TGTGCCAGCAGTGTTCTCATAGGGGGAGGGTATGGCTACACCTTC. As protein: CASSVLIGGGYGYTF.

V usage is TRBV5-4 and J usage is TRBJ2-3; 12 bases fit TRBD2. Trimming cost V 4 bases and J 6 bases; bases outside gene matches: 12. Germline CDR1 SGHNT, CDR2 YYREEE (reference sequence). This CDR3 is built from 17 residues. Written as DNA, the CDR3 is TGTGCCAGCAGCATCGGTCTAGCGGGAGGGCCTGAGGATACGCAGTATTTT. Protein: CASSIGLAGGPEDTQYF.

V usage is TRBV27 and J usage is TRBJ2-7, with D perhaps TRBD1 or TRBD2 (7 bases each). The CDR3 length is 17 residues. V was shortened by 3 bases and J by 0 bases, with 18 bases between the two germline ends. In germline, CDR1 is MNHEY, CDR2 SMNVEV (reference sequence). The CDR3 bases are TGTGCCAGCAGTTTGAGGCCCGACAGGGAGGGCTCCTACGAGCAGTACTTC. Translating it yields CASSLRPDREGSYEQYF.

The chain recombines TRBV7-4 with TRBJ1-5, with D possibly TRBD1 on 6 matching bases. The CDR3 has 15 amino acids. Germline V gene data show CDR1 as SGHVT and CDR2 as SQSDAQ. Trimming stripped 3 bases from V and 3 bases from J, with 12 bases between. The CDR3 bases are TGTGCCAGCAGCTTCTTCCGGGACACCAATCAGCCCCAGCATTTT. Amino acid sequence: CASSFFRDTNQPQHF.

V and J are TRBV12-5 and TRBJ2-3; D uncertain. V lost 3 bases and J 4 bases, leaving 5 bases between the germline ends. The CDR3 contains 12 residues. CDR1 is LGHNT and CDR2 is FRNRAP in the germline V gene. CDR3 in DNA: TGTGCTAGTGGTTTAGCTCCAGATACGCAGTATTTT. Encoded protein: CASGLAPDTQYF.

The chain is built from TRBV6-5 and TRBJ2-1, with D tentatively TRBD2 (6 bases). The CDR3 has 13 residues. Looked up from germline, CDR1 is MNHEY and CDR2 is SVGAGI. The V gene lost 10 bases and the J gene lost 4 bases, with 14 bases spanning the gap. DNA of the CDR3: TGTGCCACCCAGGGAGGTTCTTACAATGAGCAGTTCTTC. It specifies CATQGGSYNEQFF.

On this clone itself: The same CDR3 arises from other DNA sequences in this sample as well. The genes are TRBV6-5 and TRBJ2-7; D is tentatively TRBD1 or TRBD2 (5 bases each). The germline CDR1 and CDR2 sequences are MNHEY and SVGAGI. CDR3 length: 12 residues. V lost 6 bases to trimming and J lost 2 bases, with 8 bases between them. This chain's CDR3 is CASSGTAYEQYF. CDR3 DNA sequence: TGTGCCAGCAGCGGGACGGCCTACGAGCAGTACTTC.

For this clone: The sample contains more than one DNA sequence encoding this CDR3. The V and J genes are TRBV7-9 and TRBJ2-7; the D is unclear. Trimming cost V 1 base and J 6 bases, with 10 bases left between them. CDR1 is SEHNR, CDR2 FQNEAQ, per germline (reference sequence). The CDR3 contains 13 residues. DNA of the CDR3: TGTGCCAGCAGCTTAGGCACGGGTCCCGAGCAGTACTTC. This gives the protein CASSLGTGPEQYF.

The V and J genes are TRBV28 and TRBJ2-7; 8 bases match TRBD2. V was clipped by 6 bases and J by 0 bases; unmatched bases: 4. In germline, CDR1 is MDHEN, CDR2 SYDVKM. This CDR3 contains 14 residues. CDR3 residues: CASSERGSSYEQYF. The CDR3 region has the DNA TGTGCCAGCAGCGAGCGGGGGAGCTCCTACGAGCAGTACTTC.